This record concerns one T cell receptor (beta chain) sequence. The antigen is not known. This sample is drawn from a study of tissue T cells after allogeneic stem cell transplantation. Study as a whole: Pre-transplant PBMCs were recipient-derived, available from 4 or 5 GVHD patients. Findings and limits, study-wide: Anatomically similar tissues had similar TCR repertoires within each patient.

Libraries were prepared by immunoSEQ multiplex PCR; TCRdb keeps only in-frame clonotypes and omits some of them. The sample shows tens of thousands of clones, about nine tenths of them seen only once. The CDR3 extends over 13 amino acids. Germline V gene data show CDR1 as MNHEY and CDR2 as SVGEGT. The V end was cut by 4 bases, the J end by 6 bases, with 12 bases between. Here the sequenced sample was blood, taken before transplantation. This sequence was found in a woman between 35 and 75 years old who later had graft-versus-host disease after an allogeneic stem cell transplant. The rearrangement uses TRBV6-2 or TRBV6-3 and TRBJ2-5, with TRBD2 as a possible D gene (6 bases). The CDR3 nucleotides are TGTGCCAGCAGTTTGGGAGGAGCGAAGACCCAGTACTTC. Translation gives CASSLGGAKTQYF.